This TCR beta chain came from a study of spatial heterogeneity in lung cancer. The wider study: A consistent excess of beta-chain over alpha-chain sequences was detected. Matched bulk RNA-seq provided a T cell module score, and TCR transcript counts in tumor regions correlated strongly with it. TCR and UMI combinations that were unique each appeared, on average, more than ten times in raw reads. Findings of the study overall: In tumors, expanded intratumoral alpha and beta TCR counts tracked mutation counts.

The germline V gene has CDR1 MNHEY and CDR2 SVGEGT. The CDR3 contains 17 residues. V shed 0 bases, J shed 4 bases, and the junction held 10 bases outside the gene matches. TCRdb ran MiXCR on the 5' RACE reads and lists one entry per CDR3 protein. This sample carries about 3,100 distinct CDR3 sequences, roughly 12% of them seen once, and the ten largest clones take 6.5% to 9.5%. By sample fraction, this clonotype is medium-sized (0.01 to 0.1%). Its antigen remains unidentified. The time point is: sample taken at primary tumor resection. The donor population consisted of 72 patients with untreated, early-stage non-small cell lung cancer.

Sequencing was performed on lung tumor tissue, taken at surgery. The rearrangement joins TRBV6-2 or TRBV6-3 to TRBJ2-3; 7 bases fit TRBD2. This TCR was sampled from a male donor with early-stage non-small cell lung cancer. Written as DNA, the CDR3 is TGTGCCAGCAGTTACTCTTTCGCGACTAGCCCCGCAGATACGCAGTATTTT. Translation gives CASSYSFATSPADTQYF.